The 16 T cell receptor beta chains in this list originate from one sample, sequenced in a study of T-cell reconstitution after alpha-beta-depleted transplantation in children. It was with unique molecular identifiers that the TCRbeta library was prepared. A single record per CDR3 protein comes from TCRdb applying MiXCR to the PCR reads. The sample consists of 210,000 or so distinct CDR3 sequences, 8% to 10% of them appearing once. Sequencing was performed on PBMCs from the stem cell graft donor, taken from the stem cell graft. The receptors were sampled from a human donor who donated a stem cell graft to a child with acute lymphoblastic leukemia.

This chain links TRBV20-1 with TRBJ2-5; maybe TRBD2 (5 bases). Germline CDR1 is DFQATT and CDR2 is SNEGSKA (reference sequence). CDR3 size: 14 residues. Trimming removed 3 bases at V and 5 bases at J, with 16 bases between. CDR3 region: CSARAGRVGETQYF. CDR3 bases: TGCAGTGCTAGGGCCGGGCGGGTCGGGGAGACCCAGTACTTC.

The chain has TRBV25-1 and TRBJ1-5, with D possibly matching TRBD1 (5 bases). The CDR3 totals 14 residues. The V and J ends lost 5 bases and 1 base respectively, with 9 bases between them. CDR1 is MGHDK and CDR2 is SYGVNS in the germline V gene. The CDR3 DNA follows: TGTGCCAGCAGTTCAGGGCGGAGCAATCAGCCCCAGCATTTT. Translation gives CASSSGRSNQPQHF.

This clonotype was detected many times. This chain joins TRBV7-2 and TRBJ1-3; D call uncertain. Germline V gene lookup returns CDR1 SGHTA and CDR2 FQGNSA. V was cut by 2 bases and J by 4 bases, with 12 bases left in between. This CDR3 contains 15 residues. The CDR3 is CASSLTSQRGNTIYF. The DNA of the CDR3 is TGTGCCAGCAGCTTAACATCCCAGAGGGGAAACACCATATATTTT.

This clonotype was observed at least ten times. This chain uses TRBV24-1 with TRBJ2-1, with D uncertain. The length of the CDR3 is 17 residues. Germline CDR1 is KGHDR and CDR2 is SFDVKD. The V end lost 1 base, the J end lost 0 bases, and 12 bases lay between the germline ends. CDR3 residues: CATSDFSTESSYNEQFF. The CDR3 DNA follows: TGTGCCACCAGTGATTTCTCGACGGAGAGCTCCTACAATGAGCAGTTCTTC.

This clonotype came up a few times. The chain has TRBV7-2 and TRBJ1-2, with D perhaps matching TRBD1 (5 bases). Germline CDR1 SGHTA, CDR2 FQGNSA. This CDR3 comprises 14 residues. Trimming removed 2 bases from V and 8 bases from J, with 15 bases in between. The CDR3 loop reads CASSLSVAGSGYTF. DNA for the CDR3: TGTGCCAGCAGCTTAAGCGTAGCAGGGTCCGGCTACACCTTC. The entire variable domain, with the rest obtained from reference TRBV7-2 and TRBJ1-2, is as follows: GAGVSQSPSNKVTEKGKDVELRCDPISGHTALYWYRQSLGQGLEFLIYFQGNSAPDKSGLPSDRFSAERTGGSVSTLTIQRTQQEDSAVYLCASSLSVAGSGYTFGSGTRLTVV.

This clonotype was counted only a few times. This rearrangement joins TRBV27 to TRBJ1-2; possibly TRBD1 for D (6 bases). In germline, CDR1 is MNHEY, CDR2 SMNVEV (reference sequence). The V end lost 8 bases, the J end lost 8 bases, and 18 bases lay between the germline ends. The length of the CDR3 is 13 residues. CDR3 in amino acids: CASWDTQTRGYTF. CDR3 DNA sequence: TGTGCCAGCTGGGACACCCAAACAAGGGGCTACACCTTC.

This clonotype has ten or more counts. The chain carries TRBV6-5 and TRBJ2-7, with 8 bases that match TRBD1. With 10 bases clipped from V and 0 bases from J, the junction kept 8 bases outside the gene matches. In germline, CDR1 is MNHEY, CDR2 SVGAGI. The CDR3 runs 14 residues. DNA for the CDR3: TGTGCCACCAAGTTACAGGGGGACTCCTACGAGCAGTACTTC. This codes for CATKLQGDSYEQYF.

This clonotype appeared many times. The chain links TRBV7-9 to TRBJ1-2; 9 bases are shared with TRBD1. Unmatched junction bases numbered 6, after V lost 3 bases and J lost 7 bases. The germline CDR1 and CDR2 sequences are SEHNR and FQNEAQ (reference sequence). CDR3 length equals 14 residues. The CDR3 loop is CASSFLQGAFGYTF. DNA of the CDR3: TGTGCCAGCAGCTTTTTACAGGGGGCGTTTGGCTACACCTTC.

J is TRBJ1-1 and V is TRBV5-1, with TRBD1 matching over 9 bases. J lost 8 bases, V lost 4 bases, and 9 bases had no gene match. Per the germline V gene, CDR1 is SGHRS and CDR2 is YFSETQ. This CDR3 is 14 amino acids long. CDR3 DNA sequence: TGCGCCAGCAGCGAACAGACAGGGGGGAAAGAAGCTTTCTTT. Translation gives CASSEQTGGKEAFF.

This clonotype was counted a few times. The genes are TRBV9 and TRBJ2-2; weak D call: TRBD1 (5 bases). CDR3 length: 16 amino acids. The V gene's germline CDR1 is SGDLS and CDR2 YYNGEE. The ends were cut back, 5 bases at V and 1 base at J, with 15 bases in the middle. The CDR3 sequence is CASSDQGFGNTGELFF. The DNA of the CDR3 is TGTGCCAGCAGTGACCAGGGATTCGGGAACACCGGGGAGCTGTTTTTT.

This clonotype was found many times. The DNA of the CDR3 is TGCAGTGCTAGGACAGGCACGCACTCGGACTATGGCTACACCTTC. Amino acid sequence: CSARTGTHSDYGYTF. The chain combines TRBV20-1 with TRBJ1-2; D perhaps matches TRBD1 (6 bases). Trimming shortened V by 3 bases and J by 3 bases, and 17 bases separated the two germline ends. There are 15 residues in the CDR3. Germline CDR1 is DFQATT and CDR2 is SNEGSKA (reference sequence).

This clonotype showed up many times. J is TRBJ2-3 and V is TRBV18, with D uncertain. The CDR3 is 14 residues long. The germline V gene has CDR1 KGHSH and CDR2 LQKENI. Trimming shortened V by 0 bases and J by 6 bases, and 10 bases separated the two germline ends. This CDR3 reads CASSPPSRMDTQYF. The CDR3 DNA reads TGTGCCAGCTCACCACCGAGTCGGATGGATACGCAGTATTTT.

The sample holds a few counts of this clonotype. This CDR3 is CASTLRGQTGANVLTF. In DNA, the CDR3 is TGTGCCAGCACCCTCCGAGGGCAAACTGGGGCCAACGTCCTGACTTTC. The genes are TRBV7-2 and TRBJ2-6, with TRBD2 as a possible D gene (5 bases). The CDR3 runs 16 residues. CDR1 is SGHTA and CDR2 is FQGNSA in the germline V gene. V shed 7 bases and J shed 2 bases, with 15 bases lying between them.

This clonotype occurred many times. V is TRBV20-1 and J is TRBJ2-3, with 7 nucleotides matching TRBD1. The V gene end was trimmed by 6 bases and the J gene end by 3 bases; junction bases not matched to a gene: 6. This CDR3 is built from 13 residues. CDR1 DFQATT and CDR2 SNEGSKA come from the germline V gene (reference sequence). This CDR3 is CSALQGSTDTQYF. CDR3 nucleotide sequence: TGCAGTGCCCTACAGGGGAGTACAGATACGCAGTATTTT.

In this sample, this clonotype turned up many times. V is TRBV27 and J is TRBJ2-3; unclear D gene. V was pared by 6 bases and J by 0 bases, with 10 bases between. From germline, CDR1 is MNHEY and CDR2 SMNVEV (reference sequence). This CDR3 has 14 residues. The CDR3 DNA reads TGTGCCAGCAGCGGACGGCGAAGCACAGATACGCAGTATTTT. This gives the protein CASSGRRSTDTQYF.

This clonotype was found a few times. The chain carries TRBV27 and TRBJ2-7; 8 bases are shared with TRBD1. Trimming at V came to 5 bases and at J to 4 bases, leaving 10 bases not matched to a gene. The CDR3 has 15 residues. Germline V gives CDR1 MNHEY, CDR2 SMNVEV (reference sequence). The CDR3 nucleotides read TGTGCCAGCAGTCTTGGGGCGAACAGGGGGTACGAGCAGTACTTC. Amino acid sequence: CASSLGANRGYEQYF.